What follows are 8 T cell receptor beta chains derived from one specimen sequenced in a study of blood T cell repertoires in COVID-19. Assay: immunoSEQ multiplex PCR; the TCRdb copy retains only in-frame clones and omits some. Among 300,000 to 400,000 clones listed, approximately 90% were seen once. Material for sequencing was peripheral blood. Every receptor here comes from a woman aged 18-29 years who had recovered from COVID-19.

The chain joins TRBV28 to TRBJ2-5; TRBD1 might be the D (7 bases). The germline V gene has CDR1 MDHEN and CDR2 SYDVKM. V was clipped by 5 bases and J by 2 bases, with 9 bases between them. The CDR3 spans 13 residues. DNA for the CDR3: TGTGCCAGCAGTCAGGGGGGACAAGAGACCCAGTACTTC. It is translated as CASSQGGQETQYF.

This chain links TRBV13 with TRBJ2-6; TRBD1 matches at 9 bases. Germline loops: CDR1 PRHDT, CDR2 FYEKMQ (reference sequence). The CDR3 loop spans 17 amino acids. V shed 4 bases and J 2 bases; nucleotides not matched to a gene: 6. CDR3 coding DNA: TGTGCCAGCAGCTGGTCCCGGGACAGGGCTGGGGCCAACGTCCTGACTTTC. This gives the protein CASSWSRDRAGANVLTF.

The gene calls are TRBV15 and TRBJ1-3; a weak D match, TRBD1 (6 bases). CDR3 size: 14 residues. Trimming left V 1 base short and J 5 bases short, with 9 bases between. Germline V gene sequence: CDR1 LNHNV, CDR2 YYDKDF (reference sequence). The CDR3 loop is CATSRAGDRNTIYF. The CDR3 DNA sequence: TGTGCCACCAGCAGAGCAGGGGATCGAAACACCATATATTTT.

This sequence joins TRBV29-1 and TRBJ2-1, with TRBD1 matching over 7 bases. Unmatched junction bases numbered 13, after V lost 8 bases and J lost 9 bases. Germline values: CDR1 SQVTM, CDR2 ANQGSEA. The length of the CDR3 is 13 residues. In nucleotides, the CDR3 is TGCAGCTTAAGTGACAGGGTACTGGGTGAGCAGTTCTTC. As protein: CSLSDRVLGEQFF.

DNA of the CDR3: TGCGCCAGCAGCCCGGACCCGCAGGGAACGCAGTATTTT. The encoded protein is CASSPDPQGTQYF. The rearrangement uses TRBV5-1 and TRBJ2-3; TRBD1 is a possible D gene (5 bases). The V gene's germline CDR1 is SGHRS and CDR2 YFSETQ. Deletions cut 4 bases from V and 9 bases from J, with 15 bases between. CDR3 length: 13 residues. Combining the CDR3 with reference TRBV5-1 and TRBJ2-3 gives the whole variable domain KAGVTQTPRYLIKTRGQQVTLSCSPISGHRSVSWYQQTPGQGLQFLFEYFSETQRNKGNFPGRFSGRQFSNSRSEMNVSTLELGDSALYLCASSPDPQGTQYFGPGTRLTVL.

V is TRBV12-3 or TRBV12-4 and J is TRBJ1-1; maybe TRBD1 (5 bases). This CDR3 is built from 13 residues. The V and J ends lost 6 bases and 11 bases respectively, with 19 bases between them. CDR3 residues: CASSKRTQVSAFF. CDR3 nucleotide sequence: TGTGCCAGCAGCAAGCGTACACAGGTTTCCGCTTTCTTT.

This clone occurred once. The chain has TRBV5-1 and TRBJ2-1; 9 positions agree with TRBD2. Germline CDR1 is SGHRS and CDR2 is YFSETQ. J was trimmed by 4 bases and V by 3 bases; bases with no gene match: 8. This CDR3 is 16 amino acids long. CDR3 in DNA: TGCGCCAGCAGCTCCCCGGGACTAGCAGCTTACAATGAGCAGTTCTTC. Its translation: CASSSPGLAAYNEQFF.

This rearrangement joins TRBV4-1 to TRBJ2-2; maybe TRBD2 (5 bases). The CDR3 totals 15 residues. CDR1 MGHRA and CDR2 YSYEKL come from the germline V gene. The V gene lost 3 bases and the J gene lost 6 bases, with 14 bases spanning the gap. The CDR3 bases are TGCGCCAGCAGCCAGCCAGCGGTTCGGGCCGGGGAGCTGTTTTTT. It encodes CASSQPAVRAGELFF.